The clone carrying this T cell receptor beta chain has a handful of counts. Its antigen is unknown. Every isolated RNA sample was fully reverse transcribed, so sequencing captured expressed TCRB transcripts. Libraries were prepared by immunoSEQ multiplex PCR; TCRdb keeps only in-frame clonotypes and omits some of them. The table includes under 150,000 clones, roughly 17% detected once. The V gene end was trimmed by 3 bases and the J gene end by 8 bases; junction bases not matched to a gene: 10. Germline V gene sequence: CDR1 SGDLS, CDR2 YYNGEE. The CDR3 is made up of 14 amino acids. The data derive from a study of beta chain features in type 1 diabetes. Whole-study results and caveats: In all four CD4+ subsets, TCRB CDR3 length was significantly, moderately reduced in type 1 diabetes.

CD4+ cells of the naive, central memory, regulatory and stem cell-like memory types were sorted via CD45RO/CCR7/CD25/CD127/CD95/CD27. This chain links TRBV9 with TRBJ1-2, with 7 nucleotides matching TRBD1. Sequences were obtained from central memory CD4+ T cells from blood. The clonotype comes from a man aged 18-30 years with type 1 diabetes. CDR3 loop: CASSDHRDSKGYTF. CDR3 DNA: TGTGCCAGCAGCGATCACCGGGACAGTAAAGGCTACACCTTC.